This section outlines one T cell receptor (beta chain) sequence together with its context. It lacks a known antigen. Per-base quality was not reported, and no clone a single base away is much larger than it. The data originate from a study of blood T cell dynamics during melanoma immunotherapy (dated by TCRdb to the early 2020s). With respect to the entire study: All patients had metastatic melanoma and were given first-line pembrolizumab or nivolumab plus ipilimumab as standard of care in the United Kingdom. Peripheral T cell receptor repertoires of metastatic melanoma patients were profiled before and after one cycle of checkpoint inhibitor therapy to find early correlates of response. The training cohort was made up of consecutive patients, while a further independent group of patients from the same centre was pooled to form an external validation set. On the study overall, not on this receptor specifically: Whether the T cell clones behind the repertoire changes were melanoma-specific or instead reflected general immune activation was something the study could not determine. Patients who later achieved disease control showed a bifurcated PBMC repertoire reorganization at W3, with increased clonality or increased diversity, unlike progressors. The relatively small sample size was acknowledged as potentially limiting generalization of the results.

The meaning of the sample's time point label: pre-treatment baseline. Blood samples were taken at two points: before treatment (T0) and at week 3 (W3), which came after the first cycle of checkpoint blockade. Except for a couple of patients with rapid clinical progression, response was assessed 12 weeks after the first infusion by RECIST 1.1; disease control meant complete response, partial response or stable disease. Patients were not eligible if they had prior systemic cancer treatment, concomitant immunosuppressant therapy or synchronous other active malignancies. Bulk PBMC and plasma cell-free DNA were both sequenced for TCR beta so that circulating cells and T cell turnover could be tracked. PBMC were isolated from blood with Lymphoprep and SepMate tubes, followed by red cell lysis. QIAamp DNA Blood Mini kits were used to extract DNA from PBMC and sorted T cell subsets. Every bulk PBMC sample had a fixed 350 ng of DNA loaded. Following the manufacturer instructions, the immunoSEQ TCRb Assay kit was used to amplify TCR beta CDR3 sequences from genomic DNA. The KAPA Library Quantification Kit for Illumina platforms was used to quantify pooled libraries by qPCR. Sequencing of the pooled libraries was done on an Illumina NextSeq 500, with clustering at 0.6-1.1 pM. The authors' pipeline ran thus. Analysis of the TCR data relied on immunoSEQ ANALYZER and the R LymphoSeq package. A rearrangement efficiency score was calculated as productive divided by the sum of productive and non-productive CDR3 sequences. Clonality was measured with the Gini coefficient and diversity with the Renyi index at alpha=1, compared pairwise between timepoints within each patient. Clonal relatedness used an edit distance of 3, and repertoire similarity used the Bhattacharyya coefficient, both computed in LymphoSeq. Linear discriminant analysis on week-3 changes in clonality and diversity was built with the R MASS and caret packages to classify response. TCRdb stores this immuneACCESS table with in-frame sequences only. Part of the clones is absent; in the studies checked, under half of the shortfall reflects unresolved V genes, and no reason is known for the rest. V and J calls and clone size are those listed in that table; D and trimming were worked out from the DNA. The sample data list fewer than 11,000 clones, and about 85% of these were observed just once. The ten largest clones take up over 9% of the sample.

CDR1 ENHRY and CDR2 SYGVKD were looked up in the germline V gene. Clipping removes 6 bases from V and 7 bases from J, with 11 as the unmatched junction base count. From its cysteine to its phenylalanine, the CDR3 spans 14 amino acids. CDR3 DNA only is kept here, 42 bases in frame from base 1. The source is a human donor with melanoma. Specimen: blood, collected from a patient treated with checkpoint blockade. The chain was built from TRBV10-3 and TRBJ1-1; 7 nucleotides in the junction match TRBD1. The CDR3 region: CAIRRTGDDGEAFF. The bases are TGTGCCATCAGACGGACAGGAGATGACGGTGAAGCTTTCTTT.